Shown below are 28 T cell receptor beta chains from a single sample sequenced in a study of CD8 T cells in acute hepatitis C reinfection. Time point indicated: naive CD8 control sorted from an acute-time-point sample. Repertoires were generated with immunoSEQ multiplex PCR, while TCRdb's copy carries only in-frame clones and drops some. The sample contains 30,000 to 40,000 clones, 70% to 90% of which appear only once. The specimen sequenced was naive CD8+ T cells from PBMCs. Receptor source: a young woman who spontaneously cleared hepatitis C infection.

CDR3 coding DNA: TGTGCCAGCAGCCCTAGGACTAGCGGGAGCCCTGAGCAGTTCTTC. Translating gives CASSPRTSGSPEQFF. V is TRBV7-8 and J is TRBJ2-1, with 13 nucleotides matching TRBD2. V lost 5 bases, J lost 9 bases, and 7 bases stayed unmatched. Germline CDR1 SGHVS, CDR2 FQNEAQ. This CDR3 is 15 amino acids long.

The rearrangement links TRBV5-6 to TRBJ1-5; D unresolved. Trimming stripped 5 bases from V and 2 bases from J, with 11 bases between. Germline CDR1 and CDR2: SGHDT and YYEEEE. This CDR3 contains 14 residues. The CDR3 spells CASSRSWGNQPQHF. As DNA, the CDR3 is TGTGCCAGCAGTCGTAGTTGGGGCAATCAGCCCCAGCATTTT.

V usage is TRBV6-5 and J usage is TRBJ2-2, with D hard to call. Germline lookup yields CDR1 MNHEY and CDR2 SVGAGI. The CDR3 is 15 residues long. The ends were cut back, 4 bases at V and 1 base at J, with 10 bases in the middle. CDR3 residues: CASSFFRGNTGELFF. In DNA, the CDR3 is TGTGCCAGCAGTTTTTTCAGAGGGAACACCGGGGAGCTGTTTTTT.

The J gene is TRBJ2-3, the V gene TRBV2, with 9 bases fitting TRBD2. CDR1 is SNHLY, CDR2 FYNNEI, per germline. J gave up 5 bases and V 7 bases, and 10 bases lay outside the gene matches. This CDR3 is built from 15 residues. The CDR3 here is CASIVLAGEIDTQYF. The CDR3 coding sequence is TGTGCCAGCATCGTTTTAGCGGGAGAGATAGATACGCAGTATTTT.

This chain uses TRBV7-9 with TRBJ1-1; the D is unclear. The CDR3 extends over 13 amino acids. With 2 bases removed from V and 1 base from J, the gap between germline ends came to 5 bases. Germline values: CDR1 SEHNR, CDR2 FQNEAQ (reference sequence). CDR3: CASSLSGNTEAFF. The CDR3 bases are TGTGCCAGCAGCTTATCCGGGAACACTGAAGCTTTCTTT.

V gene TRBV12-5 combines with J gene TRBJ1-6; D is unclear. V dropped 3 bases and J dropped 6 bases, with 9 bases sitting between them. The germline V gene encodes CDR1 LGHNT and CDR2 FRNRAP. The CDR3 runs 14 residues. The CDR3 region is CASGFRTGNSPLHF. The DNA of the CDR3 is TGTGCTAGTGGTTTCAGGACGGGTAATTCACCCCTCCACTTT.

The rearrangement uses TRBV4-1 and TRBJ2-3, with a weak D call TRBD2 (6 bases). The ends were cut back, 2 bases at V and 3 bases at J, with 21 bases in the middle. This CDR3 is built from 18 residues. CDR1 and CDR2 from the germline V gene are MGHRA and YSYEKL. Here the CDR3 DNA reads TGCGCCAGCAGCCAACAAAGTCTTGGGGGGATTGGGACAGATACGCAGTATTTT. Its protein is CASSQQSLGGIGTDTQYF.

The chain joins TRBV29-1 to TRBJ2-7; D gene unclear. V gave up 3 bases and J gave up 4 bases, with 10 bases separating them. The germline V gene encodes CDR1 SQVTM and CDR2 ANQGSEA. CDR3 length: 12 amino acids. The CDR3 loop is CSVEHKPYEQYF. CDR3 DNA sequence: TGCAGCGTTGAGCATAAGCCTTACGAGCAGTACTTC.

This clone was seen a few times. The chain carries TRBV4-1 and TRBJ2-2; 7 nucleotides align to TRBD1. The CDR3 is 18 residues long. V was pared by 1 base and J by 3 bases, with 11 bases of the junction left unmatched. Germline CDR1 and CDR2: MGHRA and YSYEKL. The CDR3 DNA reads TGCGCCAGCAGCCAAGTAGGGACAGCACACGCCTACACCGGGGAGCTGTTTTTT. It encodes CASSQVGTAHAYTGELFF.

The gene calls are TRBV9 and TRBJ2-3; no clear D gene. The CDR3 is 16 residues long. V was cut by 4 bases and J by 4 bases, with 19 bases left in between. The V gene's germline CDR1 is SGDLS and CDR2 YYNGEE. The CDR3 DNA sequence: TGTGCCAGCAGCCCAAACTCCCGGAGCTGGGCAGATACGCAGTATTTT. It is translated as CASSPNSRSWADTQYF. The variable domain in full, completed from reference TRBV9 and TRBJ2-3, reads DSGVTQTPKHLITATGQRVTLRCSPRSGDLSVYWYQQSLDQGLQFLIQYYNGEERAKGNILERFSAQQFPDLHSELNLSSLELGDSALYFCASSPNSRSWADTQYFGPGTRLTVL.

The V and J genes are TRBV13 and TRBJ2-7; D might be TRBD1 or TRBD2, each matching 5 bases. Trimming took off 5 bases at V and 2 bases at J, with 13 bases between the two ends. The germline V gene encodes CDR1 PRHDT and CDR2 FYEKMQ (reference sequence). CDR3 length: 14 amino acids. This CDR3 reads CASSPGTSTYEQYF. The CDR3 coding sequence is TGTGCCAGCAGCCCCGGGACGTCGACCTACGAGCAGTACTTC.

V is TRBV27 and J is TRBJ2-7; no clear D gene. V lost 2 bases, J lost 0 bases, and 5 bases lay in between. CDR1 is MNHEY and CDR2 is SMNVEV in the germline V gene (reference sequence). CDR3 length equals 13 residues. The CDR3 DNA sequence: TGTGCCAGCAGTTTAGACTCCTCCTACGAGCAGTACTTC. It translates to CASSLDSSYEQYF.

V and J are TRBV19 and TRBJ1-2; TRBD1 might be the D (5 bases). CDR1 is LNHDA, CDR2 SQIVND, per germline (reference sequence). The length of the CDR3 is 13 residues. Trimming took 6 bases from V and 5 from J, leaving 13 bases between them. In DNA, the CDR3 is TGTGCCAGTAGGATCTCAGGGAGTTATGGCTACACCTTC. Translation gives CASRISGSYGYTF.

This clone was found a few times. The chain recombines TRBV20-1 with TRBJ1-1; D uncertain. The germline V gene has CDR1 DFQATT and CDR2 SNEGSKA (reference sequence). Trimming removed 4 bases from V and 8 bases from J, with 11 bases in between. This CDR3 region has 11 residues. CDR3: CSATGLGEAFF. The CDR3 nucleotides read TGCAGTGCTACGGGTTTAGGGGAAGCTTTCTTT.

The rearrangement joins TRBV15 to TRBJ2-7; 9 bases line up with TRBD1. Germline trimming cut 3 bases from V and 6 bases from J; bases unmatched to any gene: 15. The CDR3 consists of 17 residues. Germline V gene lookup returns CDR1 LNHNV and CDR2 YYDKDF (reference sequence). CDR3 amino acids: CATSRNLAGTGLFEQYF. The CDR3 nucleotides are TGTGCCACCAGCAGGAATCTTGCCGGGACAGGGCTGTTCGAGCAGTACTTC. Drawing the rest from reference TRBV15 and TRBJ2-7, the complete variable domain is DAMVIQNPRYQVTQFGKPVTLSCSQTLNHNVMYWYQQKSSQAPKLLFHYYDKDFNNEADTPDNFQSRRPNTSFCFLDIRSPGLGDTAMYLCATSRNLAGTGLFEQYFGPGTRLTVT.

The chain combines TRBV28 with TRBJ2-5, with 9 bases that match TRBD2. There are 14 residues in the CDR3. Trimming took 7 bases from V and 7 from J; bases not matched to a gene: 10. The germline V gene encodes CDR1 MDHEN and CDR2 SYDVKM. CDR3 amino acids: CASTQAGGGWTQYF. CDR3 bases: TGTGCCAGCACCCAAGCGGGAGGCGGGTGGACCCAGTACTTC.

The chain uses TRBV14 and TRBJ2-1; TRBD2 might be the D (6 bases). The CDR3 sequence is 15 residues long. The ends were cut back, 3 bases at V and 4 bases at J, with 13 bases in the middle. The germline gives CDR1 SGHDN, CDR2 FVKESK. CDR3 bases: TGTGCCAGCAGCCATTTCGGGACTGCTTACAATGAGCAGTTCTTC. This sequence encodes CASSHFGTAYNEQFF.

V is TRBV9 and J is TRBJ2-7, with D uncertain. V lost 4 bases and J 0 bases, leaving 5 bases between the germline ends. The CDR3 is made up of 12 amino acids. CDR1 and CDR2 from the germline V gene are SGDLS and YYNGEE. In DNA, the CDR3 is TGTGCCAGCAGCCCTGACTCCTACGAGCAGTACTTC. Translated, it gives CASSPDSYEQYF.

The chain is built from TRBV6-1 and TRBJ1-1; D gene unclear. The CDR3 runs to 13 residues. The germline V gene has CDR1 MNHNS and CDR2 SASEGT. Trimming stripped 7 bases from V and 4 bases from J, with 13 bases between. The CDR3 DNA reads TGTGCCAGCATGACAAGTGGGCGCACTGAAGCTTTCTTT. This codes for CASMTSGRTEAFF.

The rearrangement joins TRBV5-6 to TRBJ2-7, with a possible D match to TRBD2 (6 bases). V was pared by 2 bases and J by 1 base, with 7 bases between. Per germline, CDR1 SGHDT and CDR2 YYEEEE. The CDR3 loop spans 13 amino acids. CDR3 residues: CASSFGGSYEQYF. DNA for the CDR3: TGTGCCAGCAGCTTCGGGGGTTCCTACGAGCAGTACTTC.

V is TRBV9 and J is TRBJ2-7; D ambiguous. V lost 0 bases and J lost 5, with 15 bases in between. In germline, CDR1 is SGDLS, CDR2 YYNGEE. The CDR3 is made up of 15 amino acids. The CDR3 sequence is CASSVGPGSLDEQYF. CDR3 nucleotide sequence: TGTGCCAGCAGCGTAGGGCCGGGCTCCCTCGACGAGCAGTACTTC.

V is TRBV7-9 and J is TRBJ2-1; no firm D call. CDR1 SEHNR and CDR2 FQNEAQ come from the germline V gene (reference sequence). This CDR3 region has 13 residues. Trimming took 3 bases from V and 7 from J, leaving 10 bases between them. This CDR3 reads CASSLYSENEQFF. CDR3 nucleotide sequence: TGTGCCAGCAGCTTGTATTCTGAGAATGAGCAGTTCTTC. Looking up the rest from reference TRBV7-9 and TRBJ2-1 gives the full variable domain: DTGVSQNPRHKITKRGQNVTFRCDPISEHNRLYWYRQTLGQGPEFLTYFQNEAQLEKSRLLSDRFSAERPKGSFSTLEIQRTEQGDSAMYLCASSLYSENEQFFGPGTRLTVL.

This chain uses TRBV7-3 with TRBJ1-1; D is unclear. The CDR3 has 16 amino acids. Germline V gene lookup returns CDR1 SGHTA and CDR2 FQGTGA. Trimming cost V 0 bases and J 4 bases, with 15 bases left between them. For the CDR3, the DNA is TGTGCCAGCAGCTTAACGGCTGGGATGGGCGGCACTGAAGCTTTCTTT. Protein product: CASSLTAGMGGTEAFF.

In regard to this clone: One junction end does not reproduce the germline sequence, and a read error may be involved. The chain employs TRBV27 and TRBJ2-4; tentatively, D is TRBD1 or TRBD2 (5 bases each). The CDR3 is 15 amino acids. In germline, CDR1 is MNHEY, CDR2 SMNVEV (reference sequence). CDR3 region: CASSLSGGAKNIRYF. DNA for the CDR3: TGTGCCAGCAGTTTATCTGGGGGTGCCAAAAACATTCGGTACTTC.

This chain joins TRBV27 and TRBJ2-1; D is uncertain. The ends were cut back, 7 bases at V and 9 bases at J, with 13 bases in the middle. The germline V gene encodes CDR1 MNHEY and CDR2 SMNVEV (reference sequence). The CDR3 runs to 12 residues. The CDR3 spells CASITPLGEQFF. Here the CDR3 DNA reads TGTGCCAGCATAACGCCGCTAGGTGAGCAGTTCTTC.

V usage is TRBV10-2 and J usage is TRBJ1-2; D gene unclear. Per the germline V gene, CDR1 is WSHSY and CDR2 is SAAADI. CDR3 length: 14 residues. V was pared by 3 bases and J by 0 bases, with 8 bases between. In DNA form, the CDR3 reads TGCGCCAGCAGTGAAGCGGGGACTAACTATGGCTACACCTTC. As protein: CASSEAGTNYGYTF.

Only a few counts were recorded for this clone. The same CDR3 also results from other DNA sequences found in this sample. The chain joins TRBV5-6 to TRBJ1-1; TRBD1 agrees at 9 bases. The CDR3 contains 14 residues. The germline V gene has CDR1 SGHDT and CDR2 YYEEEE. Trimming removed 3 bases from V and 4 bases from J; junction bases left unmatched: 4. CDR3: CASSWGQGGTEAFF. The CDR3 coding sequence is TGTGCCAGCAGCTGGGGACAGGGAGGCACTGAAGCTTTCTTT.

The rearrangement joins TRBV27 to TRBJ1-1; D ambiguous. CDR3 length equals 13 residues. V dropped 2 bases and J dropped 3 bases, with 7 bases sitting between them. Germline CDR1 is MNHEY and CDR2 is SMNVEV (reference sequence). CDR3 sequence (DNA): TGTGCCAGCAGTTTAGGGCATTACACTGAAGCTTTCTTT. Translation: CASSLGHYTEAFF.